This TCR beta chain is drawn from a study of blood T cell repertoires in COVID-19. This CDR3 has 15 residues. Germline V gene data show CDR1 as SGHAT and CDR2 as FQNNGV. The junction had 5 bases not matched to a gene; V was cut back by 4 bases and J by 1 base. Profiling relied on immunoSEQ multiplex PCR, and the TCRdb table lists in-frame clones only, not all of them. The table has approximately 150,000 clones, roughly 84% seen once. The clonotype comes from a man aged 55 to 70 who had recovered from COVID-19. Material: PBMCs or T cells enriched from blood (not recorded which). J is TRBJ1-1 and V is TRBV11-2; 8 bases match TRBD1. The CDR3 is CASSSRTGPNTEAFF. CDR3 DNA sequence: TGTGCCAGCAGCTCCCGGACAGGGCCGAACACTGAAGCTTTCTTT.